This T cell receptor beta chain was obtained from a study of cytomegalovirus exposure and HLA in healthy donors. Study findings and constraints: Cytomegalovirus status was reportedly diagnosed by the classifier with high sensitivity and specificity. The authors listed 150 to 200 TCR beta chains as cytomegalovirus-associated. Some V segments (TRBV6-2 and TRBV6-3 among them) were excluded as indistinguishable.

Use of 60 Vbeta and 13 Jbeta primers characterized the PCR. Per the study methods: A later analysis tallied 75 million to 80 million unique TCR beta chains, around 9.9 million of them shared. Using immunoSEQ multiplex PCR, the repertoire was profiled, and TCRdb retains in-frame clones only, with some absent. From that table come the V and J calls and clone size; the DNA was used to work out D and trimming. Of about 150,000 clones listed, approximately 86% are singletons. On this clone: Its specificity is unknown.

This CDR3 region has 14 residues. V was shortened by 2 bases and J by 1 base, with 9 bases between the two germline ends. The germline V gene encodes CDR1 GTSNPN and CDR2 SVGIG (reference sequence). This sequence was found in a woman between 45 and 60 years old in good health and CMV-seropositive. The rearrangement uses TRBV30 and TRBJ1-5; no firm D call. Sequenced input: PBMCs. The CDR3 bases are TGTGCCTGGAGTCGGGATACGAGCAATCAGCCCCAGCATTTT. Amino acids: CAWSRDTSNQPQHF.